Listed below are T cell receptor beta chains from one sample, sequenced in a study of cytomegalovirus exposure and HLA in healthy donors. Profiling relied on immunoSEQ multiplex PCR, and the TCRdb table lists in-frame clones only, not all of them. The sample lists around 110,000 clones; about 69% were seen once. Sequenced input: PBMCs. The source is a young woman in good health and CMV-seronegative. Each CDR3 is given with its conserved first and last residue. The D gene is left open where the match is weak. Size is omitted from some rows. Given values are once, few, many or a class for expanded clones.

TRBJ2-5 | TRBV5-4 | - | - | TGTGCCAGCAGCTTCAGGACTCCGGGACAAGAGACCCAGTACTTC | CASSFRTPGQETQYF
TRBJ1-6 | TRBV5-6 | - | few | TGTGCCAGCAGCTTGGTAGGACAGCCAATTTATAATTCACCCCTCCACTTT | CASSLVGQPIYNSPLHF
TRBJ2-2 | TRBV18 | TRBD2 | - | TGTGCCAGCTCACCCTCGGGGGGGACGAACACCGGGGAGCTGTTTTTT | CASSPSGGTNTGELFF
TRBJ2-1 | TRBV28 | TRBD1 | - | TGTGCCAGCAGTTTGACAGGGGTAGGCTACAATGAGCAGTTCTTC | CASSLTGVGYNEQFF
TRBJ2-6 | TRBV5-4 | - | - | TGTGCCAGCAGCGCCACCCGGGGCTCTGGGGCCAACGTCCTGACTTTC | CASSATRGSGANVLTF
TRBJ2-2 | TRBV2 | - | - | TGTGCCAGCAGTGGGCTTGCGAACACCGGGGAGCTGTTTTTT | CASSGLANTGELFF
TRBJ1-2 | TRBV5-6 | TRBD1 | - | TGTGCCAGCAGCTTTAAGGGGGCCTCCGACGGCTACACCTTC | CASSFKGASDGYTF
TRBJ2-3 | TRBV29-1 | - | - | TGCAGCGCTTACCTAGAACAGGCAGATACGCAGTATTTT | CSAYLEQADTQYF
TRBJ2-4 | TRBV28 | TRBD1 | few | TGTGCCAGCAGTTTACAGGGGGCGCCGGCCAAAAACATTCAGTACTTC | CASSLQGAPAKNIQYF
TRBJ2-2 | TRBV7-6 | - | - | TGTGCCAGCAGCTTAGCGCGGGTCGGTCGGGAAACCACCGGGGAGCTGTTTTTT | CASSLARVGRETTGELFF
TRBJ2-6 | TRBV7-2 | - | - | TGTGCCAGCAGCTTAGCGTACAGGCCGCACTCTGGGGCCAACGTCCTGACTTTC | CASSLAYRPHSGANVLTF
TRBJ2-7 | TRBV7-2 | - | - | TGTGCCAGCAGCTCGGCCGGGGTAGCCTACGAGCAGTACTTC | CASSSAGVAYEQYF
TRBJ1-2 | TRBV18 | - | - | TGTGCCAGCTCAGGGACTATGAGCTACACCTTC | CASSGTMSYTF
TRBJ1-3 | TRBV5-1 | - | - | TGCGCCAGCGCCCACGGTGATGGAAACACCATATATTTT | CASAHGDGNTIYF
TRBJ1-2 | TRBV7-3 | - | - | TGTGCCAGCAGCTTAACGCTCGGTCTACCAGGGGAATATGGCTACACCTTC | CASSLTLGLPGEYGYTF
TRBJ2-7 | TRBV5-4 | TRBD2 | - | TGTGCCAGCAGCTCGGGGCGGGGGGGTTACGAGCAGTACTTC | CASSSGRGGYEQYF
TRBJ1-1 | TRBV10-2 | - | - | TGCGCCAGCAGTGAGACGGAAGGGAGGGCTTTCTTT | CASSETEGRAFF
TRBJ2-3 | TRBV30 | - | - | TGTGCCTGGTCAGGAACGGATACGCAGTATTTT | CAWSGTDTQYF
TRBJ1-6 | TRBV30 | TRBD1 | - | TGTGCCTGGAGGGGACAGAGCTCCTATAATTCACCCCTCCACTTT | CAWRGQSSYNSPLHF
TRBJ2-3 | TRBV7-2 | - | - | TGTGCCAGCAGCCTGCTTCTAGGCACAGATACGCAGTATTTT | CASSLLLGTDTQYF
TRBJ2-3 | TRBV4-1 | - | - | TGCGCCAGCAGCCAAGAGGTAGCGCAGTATTTT | CASSQEVAQYF
TRBJ1-4 | TRBV5-4 | TRBD1 | few | TGTGCCAGCAGCTTTGACAGGGGAGATGAAAAACTGTTTTTT | CASSFDRGDEKLFF
TRBJ2-7 | TRBV27 | - | - | TGTGCCAGCAGTTTATCATGGGGGGTAGTCTACGAGCAGTACTTC | CASSLSWGVVYEQYF
TRBJ2-2 | TRBV2 | TRBD2 | once | TGTGCCAGCACCATAACGGGGGGTACCGGGGAGCTGTTTTTT | CASTITGGTGELFF
TRBJ1-1 | TRBV6-5 | - | - | TGTGCCAGCAGTTCCCGGAGGGGCACTGAAGCTTTCTTT | CASSSRRGTEAFF
TRBJ1-6 | TRBV5-8 | TRBD1 | - | TGTGCCAGCAGCCCGAGGACAGGTAGAGGATCCTATAATTCACCCCTCCACTTT | CASSPRTGRGSYNSPLHF
TRBJ2-1 | TRBV7-8 | - | once | TGTGCCAGCAGCCCTCTAGACTCCTACAATGAGCAGTTCTTC | CASSPLDSYNEQFF
TRBJ1-6 | TRBV5-1 | TRBD1 | - | TGCGCCAGCAGCTCCTCCGGGACAGCGATCGAGGCCCTCCACTTT | CASSSSGTAIEALHF
TRBJ2-5 | TRBV5-1 | TRBD1 | - | TGCGCCAGCAGCTTGACAGGGGGGAAAGAGACCCAGTACTTC | CASSLTGGKETQYF
TRBJ2-5 | TRBV10-2 | - | few | TGCGCCAGCAGGGCCCCACAGGGCGGGTTCCAAGAGACCCAGTACTTC | CASRAPQGGFQETQYF
TRBJ1-5 | TRBV4-1 | - | - | TGCGCCAGCAGCCCCGGACATTTTCCAACAAATCAGCCCCAGCATTTT | CASSPGHFPTNQPQHF
TRBJ2-3 | TRBV14 | TRBD1 | - | TGTGCCAGCAGCCACAGGACAGGGGGACCAGATACGCAGTATTTT | CASSHRTGGPDTQYF